The T cell receptor beta chain described here comes from a study of somatic mutations in cytotoxic T cells in rheumatoid arthritis. Assay used: immunoSEQ multiplex PCR; TCRdb lists only in-frame clones, some missing. The sample lists 30,000 to 45,000 clones; roughly four fifths were seen once. Overall study findings and caveats: The antigen targets of the expanded CD8+ clones lacked identification. It was found that CD8+ T-cell clonality in rheumatoid arthritis patients did not differ significantly from that in age-matched healthy controls.

This CDR3 is 16 amino acids long. With 1 base removed from V and 3 bases from J, the gap between germline ends came to 13 bases. CDR1 MNHEY and CDR2 SMNVEV come from the germline V gene (reference sequence). On this clone: What it binds is unknown.

This chain connects TRBV27 to TRBJ2-1; D is possibly TRBD1 or TRBD2 (6 bases each). The sequenced material came from CD8+ T cells sorted from blood. The sequence was obtained from a man between 35 and 55 years old in good health. The CDR3 reads CASSLYGRGGYNEQFF. In nucleotides, the CDR3 is TGTGCCAGCAGTTTATATGGCAGGGGAGGCTACAATGAGCAGTTCTTC.